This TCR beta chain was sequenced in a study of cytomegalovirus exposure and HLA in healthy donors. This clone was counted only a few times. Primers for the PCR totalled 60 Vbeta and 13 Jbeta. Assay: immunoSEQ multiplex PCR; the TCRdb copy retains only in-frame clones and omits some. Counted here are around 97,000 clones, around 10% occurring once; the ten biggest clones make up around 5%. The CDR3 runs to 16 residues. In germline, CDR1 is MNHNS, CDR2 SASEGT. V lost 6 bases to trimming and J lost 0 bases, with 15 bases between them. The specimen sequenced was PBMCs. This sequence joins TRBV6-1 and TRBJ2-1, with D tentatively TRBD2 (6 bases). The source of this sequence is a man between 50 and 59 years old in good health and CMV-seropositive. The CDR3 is CASRENSGASYNEQFF. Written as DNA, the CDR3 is TGTGCCAGCAGAGAAAATAGCGGAGCCTCCTACAATGAGCAGTTCTTC.